This TCR beta chain was identified in a study of cytomegalovirus exposure and HLA in healthy donors. The PCR employed 60 Vbeta primers together with 13 Jbeta primers. In the original workflow: A later analysis tallied roughly 77 million unique TCR beta chains, roughly 11 million of them shared. Only in-frame clones appear in the TCRdb table, and some are missing; sequencing was by immunoSEQ multiplex PCR. That table is the source of V, J and clone size, and D and trimming were worked out from the DNA. The table lists around 130,000 clones. Broader study findings: The classifier reportedly diagnosed cytomegalovirus status with high sensitivity and specificity.

The CDR3 is 15 residues long. Germline V CDR1 and CDR2: MDHEN, SYDVKM. V lost 1 base, J lost 9 bases, and 4 bases stayed unmatched. Notes on this clone: Its antigen is still unknown.

This rearrangement joins TRBV28 to TRBJ1-6; 9 nucleotides line up with TRBD1. Sequencing was done on a sample of PBMCs. The sequence derives from a woman aged 60-75 years in good health and CMV-seronegative. This chain's CDR3 is CASSLLDRGSSPLHF. For the CDR3, the DNA is TGTGCCAGCAGTTTATTAGACAGGGGGTCTTCACCCCTCCACTTT.